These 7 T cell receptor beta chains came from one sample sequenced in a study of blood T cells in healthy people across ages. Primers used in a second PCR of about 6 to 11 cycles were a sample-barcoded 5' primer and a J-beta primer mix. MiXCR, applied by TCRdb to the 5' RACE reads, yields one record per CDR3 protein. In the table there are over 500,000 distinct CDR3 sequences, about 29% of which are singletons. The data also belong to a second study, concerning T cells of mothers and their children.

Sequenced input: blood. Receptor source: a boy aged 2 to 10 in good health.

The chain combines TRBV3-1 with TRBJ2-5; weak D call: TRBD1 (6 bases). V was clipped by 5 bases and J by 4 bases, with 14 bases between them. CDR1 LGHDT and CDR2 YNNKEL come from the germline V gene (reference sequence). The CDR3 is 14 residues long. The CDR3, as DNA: TGTGCCAGCAGCAAACAGGGATTGGCAGAGACCCAGTACTTC. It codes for CASSKQGLAETQYF.

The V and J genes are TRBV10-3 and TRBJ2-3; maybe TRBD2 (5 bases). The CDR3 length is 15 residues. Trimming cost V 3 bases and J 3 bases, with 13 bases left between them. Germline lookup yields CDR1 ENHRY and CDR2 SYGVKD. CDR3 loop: CAISDTGGGTDTQYF. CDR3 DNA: TGTGCCATCAGTGACACTGGAGGTGGGACAGATACGCAGTATTTT.

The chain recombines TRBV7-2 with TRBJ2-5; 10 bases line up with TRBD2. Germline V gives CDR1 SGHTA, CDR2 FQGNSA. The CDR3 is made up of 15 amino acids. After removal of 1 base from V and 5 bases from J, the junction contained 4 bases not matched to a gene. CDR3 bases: TGTGCCAGCAGCTTAGTAGCGGGGGGAATGGAGACCCAGTACTTC. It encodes CASSLVAGGMETQYF.

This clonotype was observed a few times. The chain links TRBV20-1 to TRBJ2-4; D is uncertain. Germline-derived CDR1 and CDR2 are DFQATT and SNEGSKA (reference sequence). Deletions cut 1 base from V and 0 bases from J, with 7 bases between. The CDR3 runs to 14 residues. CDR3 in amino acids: CSARAELAKNIQYF. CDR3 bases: TGCAGTGCTAGAGCCGAGCTAGCCAAAAACATTCAGTACTTC.

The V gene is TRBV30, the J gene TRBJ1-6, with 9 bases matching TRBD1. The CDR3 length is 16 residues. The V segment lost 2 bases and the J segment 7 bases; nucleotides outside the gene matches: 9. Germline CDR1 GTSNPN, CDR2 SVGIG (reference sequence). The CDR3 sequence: CAWSFLSGTGNSPLHF. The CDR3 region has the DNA TGTGCCTGGAGTTTTCTTTCCGGGACAGGGAATTCACCCCTCCACTTT.

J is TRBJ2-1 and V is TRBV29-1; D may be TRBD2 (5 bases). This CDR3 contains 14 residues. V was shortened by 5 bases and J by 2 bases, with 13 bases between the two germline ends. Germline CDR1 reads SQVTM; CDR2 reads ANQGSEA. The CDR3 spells CSVLDYLTYNEQFF. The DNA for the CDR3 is TGCAGCGTTCTCGACTATCTAACCTACAATGAGCAGTTCTTC.

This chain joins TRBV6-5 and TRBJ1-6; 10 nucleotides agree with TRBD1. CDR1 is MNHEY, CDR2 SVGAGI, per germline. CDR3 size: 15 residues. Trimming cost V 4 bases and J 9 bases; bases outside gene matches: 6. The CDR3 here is CASSSQTGGISPLHF. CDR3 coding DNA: TGTGCCAGCAGTTCCCAGACAGGGGGCATTTCACCCCTCCACTTT.